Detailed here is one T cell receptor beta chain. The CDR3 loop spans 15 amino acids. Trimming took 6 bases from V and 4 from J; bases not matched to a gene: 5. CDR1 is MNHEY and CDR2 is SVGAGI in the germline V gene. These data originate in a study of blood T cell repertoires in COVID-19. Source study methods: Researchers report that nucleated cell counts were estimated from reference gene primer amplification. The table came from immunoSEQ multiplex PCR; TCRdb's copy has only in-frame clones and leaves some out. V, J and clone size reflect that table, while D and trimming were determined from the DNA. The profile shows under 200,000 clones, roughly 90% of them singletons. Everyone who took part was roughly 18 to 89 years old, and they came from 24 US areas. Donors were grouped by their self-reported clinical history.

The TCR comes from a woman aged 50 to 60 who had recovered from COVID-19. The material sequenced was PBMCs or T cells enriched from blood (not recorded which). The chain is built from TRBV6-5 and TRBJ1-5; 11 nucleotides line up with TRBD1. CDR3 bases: TGTGCCAGCAGGCCCGGGACAGGGGGAAATCAGCCCCAGCATTTT. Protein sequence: CASRPGTGGNQPQHF.